The 10 T cell receptor beta chains reported below all come from one sample, sequenced in a study of OX40 agonist ivuxolimab in advanced cancers. TCRdb's table, derived via immunoSEQ multiplex PCR, lists solely in-frame clones and lacks some. The sample has around 26,000 clones, under 90% seen once; the top ten hold 32%. Sequenced here: CD4+ or CD8+ T cells sorted from blood, sampled in a trial of the OX40 agonist ivuxolimab. These receptors came from an adult with an advanced solid tumor such as melanoma, head and neck, liver or kidney cancer.

The J gene is TRBJ1-5, the V gene TRBV10-3; 8 nucleotides align to TRBD1. Germline CDR1 reads ENHRY; CDR2 reads SYGVKD. With 2 bases clipped from V and 2 bases from J, the junction kept 8 bases outside the gene matches. The CDR3 spans 17 residues. This chain's CDR3 is CAISEPDRGWGNQPQHF. The CDR3 coding sequence is TGTGCCATCAGTGAGCCCGACAGGGGATGGGGCAATCAGCCCCAGCATTTT.

The rearrangement joins TRBV5-6 to TRBJ2-1; D may be TRBD2 (6 bases). Between the trimmed V and J ends, which lost 0 bases and 3 bases, there was a span of 13 bases. The CDR3 totals 16 residues. Per germline, CDR1 SGHDT and CDR2 YYEEEE. The CDR3 sequence: CASSLVVGSLYNEQFF. The CDR3, as DNA: TGTGCCAGCAGCTTGGTGGTCGGGAGTCTCTACAATGAGCAGTTCTTC.

The chain is built from TRBV2 and TRBJ2-5; 15 bases agree with TRBD2. Trimming removed 0 bases from V and 1 base from J; junction bases left unmatched: 3. Germline CDR1 is SNHLY and CDR2 is FYNNEI. This CDR3 is built from 18 residues. The CDR3 DNA is TGTGCCAGCAGTGAAGCGGGACTAGCGGGGGGATTCCAAGAGACCCAGTACTTC. This sequence encodes CASSEAGLAGGFQETQYF.

V usage is TRBV7-9 and J usage is TRBJ2-1, with D possibly TRBD1 on 5 matching bases. The V end lost 5 bases, the J end lost 7 bases, and 21 bases lay between the germline ends. From germline, CDR1 is SEHNR and CDR2 FQNEAQ (reference sequence). This CDR3 has 16 residues. CDR3 in amino acids: CASSPSQGNVYNEQFF. CDR3 in DNA: TGTGCCAGCAGCCCCTCCCAGGGAAACGTGTATAATGAGCAGTTCTTC.

The table lists this clone with a few counts. The CDR3 region is CASRRGNTEAFF. The CDR3, as DNA: TGTGCCAGCCGAAGGGGAAACACTGAAGCTTTCTTT. V and J are TRBV2 and TRBJ1-1; TRBD1 is a possible D gene (5 bases). This CDR3 comprises 12 residues. Germline CDR1 and CDR2: SNHLY and FYNNEI. Between the trimmed V and J ends, which lost 8 bases and 2 bases, there was a span of 9 bases.

The rearrangement joins TRBV7-9 to TRBJ2-5; 8 bases agree with TRBD1. The assigned J gene may be wrong: the sequence end matches TRBJ2-7 better. The CDR3 is 15 amino acids. In germline, CDR1 is SEHNR, CDR2 FQNEAQ (reference sequence). The CDR3 spells CASSSMTGDPYEQYF. The CDR3 DNA reads as TGTGCCAGCAGCTCGATGACAGGGGACCCATACGAGCAGTACTTC.

The chain combines TRBV10-2 with TRBJ1-1; perhaps TRBD1 as D (6 bases). This CDR3 is 17 amino acids long. With 7 bases removed from V and 4 bases from J, the gap between germline ends came to 25 bases. CDR1 WSHSY and CDR2 SAAADI come from the germline V gene. This chain's CDR3 is CASTYGAPHRDGTEAFF. In DNA form, the CDR3 reads TGCGCCAGCACCTATGGGGCCCCCCACAGGGACGGCACTGAAGCTTTCTTT.

This clone was seen only once. The chain is built from TRBV9 and TRBJ2-1; D unresolved. The CDR3 runs to 15 residues. CDR1 is SGDLS, CDR2 YYNGEE, per germline. Trimming cost V 0 bases and J 4 bases, with 11 bases left between them. Here the CDR3 DNA reads TGTGCCAGCAGCGTAGAAGGGTCCGGTTACAATGAGCAGTTCTTC. The encoded protein is CASSVEGSGYNEQFF.

The V gene is TRBV5-5, the J gene TRBJ2-7; 9 positions match TRBD1. V lost 3 bases to trimming and J lost 1 base; unmatched junction nucleotides: 2. The CDR3 covers 14 residues. Germline lookup yields CDR1 SGHKS and CDR2 YYEKEE (reference sequence). DNA for the CDR3: TGTGCCAGCAGCTGGGGACAGGGTTCCTACGAGCAGTACTTC. Translated, it gives CASSWGQGSYEQYF. Variable domain in full (rest from reference TRBV5-5 and TRBJ2-7): DAGVTQSPTHLIKTRGQQVTLRCSPISGHKSVSWYQQVLGQGPQFIFQYYEKEERGRGNFPDRFSARQFPNYSSELNVNALLLGDSALYLCASSWGQGSYEQYFGPGTRLTVT.

CDR3 DNA sequence: TGTGCCAGCAGAACAGCGGGGGGGTACAATGAGCAGTTCTTC. The encoded protein is CASRTAGGYNEQFF. V is TRBV27 and J is TRBJ2-1; 10 bases align to TRBD2. Per germline, CDR1 MNHEY and CDR2 SMNVEV (reference sequence). The CDR3 covers 14 residues. The V segment lost 6 bases and the J segment 4 bases; nucleotides outside the gene matches: 3.